The 31 T cell receptor beta chains given below trace back to one sample, sequenced in a study of cytomegalovirus exposure and HLA in healthy donors. Primers included in the PCR were 60 Vbeta and 13 Jbeta primers. TCRdb's copy holds only in-frame clones and misses some; the assay was immunoSEQ multiplex PCR. The table records some 120,000 clones, about four fifths of them present only once. The sample consisted of PBMCs. These receptor sequences come from a woman between 40 and 55 years old in good health and CMV-seronegative.

V is TRBV27 and J is TRBJ2-5, with D possibly matching TRBD1 (5 bases). CDR3 length equals 13 residues. Trimming cost V 3 bases and J 3 bases, with 8 bases left between them. CDR1 is MNHEY and CDR2 is SMNVEV in the germline V gene (reference sequence). CDR3 in DNA: TGTGCCAGCAGTTTTGTAGGGGAAGAGACCCAGTACTTC. Its protein is CASSFVGEETQYF.

The rearrangement joins TRBV19 to TRBJ2-1, with 7 bases lining up with TRBD1. CDR1 and CDR2 from the germline V gene are LNHDA and SQIVND (reference sequence). V trimming: 6 bases; J trimming: 4 bases; junction bases outside the gene matches: 6. This CDR3 contains 14 residues. CDR3: CASRVSGGYNEQFF. CDR3 nucleotide sequence: TGTGCCAGTAGGGTGTCAGGGGGATACAATGAGCAGTTCTTC.

This chain uses TRBV28 with TRBJ2-6; possible D gene TRBD1, 6 bases. Trimming cost V 5 bases and J 4 bases, with 18 bases left between them. The CDR3 contains 17 residues. Germline V gene lookup returns CDR1 MDHEN and CDR2 SYDVKM. CDR3 sequence: CASSADEQGSGANVLTF. The CDR3 coding sequence is TGTGCCAGCAGTGCAGATGAACAGGGCTCGGGGGCCAACGTCCTGACTTTC.

The chain links TRBV6-4 to TRBJ2-3; 7 bases are shared with TRBD2. V dropped 4 bases and J dropped 2; count of bases not matched to a gene: 3. The CDR3 has 14 residues. The germline CDR1 and CDR2 sequences are MRHNA and SNTAGT. This CDR3 reads CASSASGPTDTQYF. In DNA form, the CDR3 reads TGTGCCAGCAGTGCTAGCGGTCCCACAGATACGCAGTATTTT.

V and J are TRBV27 and TRBJ2-7; D remains unclear. This CDR3 has 11 residues. V gave up 6 bases and J gave up 2 bases, with 5 bases separating them. Germline CDR1 and CDR2: MNHEY and SMNVEV (reference sequence). DNA for the CDR3: TGTGCCAGCAGCCTAGCCTACGAGCAGTACTTC. Protein sequence: CASSLAYEQYF.

Only one count was recorded for this clone. The gene calls are TRBV14 and TRBJ1-1; 8 bases are a match to TRBD1. Per the germline V gene, CDR1 is SGHDN and CDR2 is FVKESK. Trimming at V came to 4 bases and at J to 9 bases, leaving 10 bases not matched to a gene. The CDR3 runs to 14 residues. Written as DNA, the CDR3 is TGTGCCAGCAGCCCGAGCCGGGACAGGAGAAAAGCTTTCTTT. Translated, it gives CASSPSRDRRKAFF.

The chain recombines TRBV2 with TRBJ2-3; 13 bases align to TRBD2. This CDR3 is built from 17 residues. V dropped 7 bases and J dropped 1; count of bases not matched to a gene: 8. Germline-derived CDR1 and CDR2 are SNHLY and FYNNEI. DNA for the CDR3: TGTGCCAGCATTAGGACTAGCGGGGGTTCGGGCACAGATACGCAGTATTTT. This encodes CASIRTSGGSGTDTQYF.

The chain uses TRBV5-1 and TRBJ1-2, with 8 bases lining up with TRBD1. The CDR3 has 17 residues. With V trimmed by 3 bases and J by 4 bases, 14 bases remained unmatched. CDR1 SGHRS and CDR2 YFSETQ come from the germline V gene. The chain's CDR3 is CASSWWTSGGLSYGYTF. The DNA for the CDR3 is TGCGCCAGCAGCTGGTGGACTTCAGGGGGCCTGTCCTATGGCTACACCTTC.

This clone ranks as medium-sized. This chain links TRBV5-1 with TRBJ1-6, with no clear D. V shed 2 bases and J shed 13 bases, with 13 bases lying between them. Germline CDR1 reads SGHRS; CDR2 reads YFSETQ. There are 13 residues in the CDR3. The CDR3 here is CASSFLESSPLHF. The CDR3 nucleotides read TGCGCCAGCAGCTTCTTAGAGAGTTCTCCCCTCCACTTT.

This sequence joins TRBV15 and TRBJ2-7, with 7 positions matching TRBD1. The germline V gene encodes CDR1 LNHNV and CDR2 YYDKDF (reference sequence). CDR3 length equals 15 residues. After removal of 0 bases from V and 2 bases from J, the junction contained 4 bases not matched to a gene. In DNA form, the CDR3 reads TGTGCCACCAGCAGAGATCGACAGGGACCCTACGAGCAGTACTTC. Translated, it gives CATSRDRQGPYEQYF.

The chain is built from TRBV28 and TRBJ1-4, with D unclear. The germline V gene has CDR1 MDHEN and CDR2 SYDVKM. The ends were cut back, 3 bases at V and 4 bases at J, with 6 bases in the middle. CDR3 length equals 13 residues. CDR3 protein: CASSFSSNEKLFF. The CDR3 DNA is TGTGCCAGCAGTTTCTCCAGTAATGAAAAACTGTTTTTT.

The J gene is TRBJ1-2, the V gene TRBV4-3; 7 bases agree with TRBD1. The J segment lost 4 bases and the V segment lost 3 bases, leaving 11 bases of the junction unmatched. Germline-derived CDR1 and CDR2 are LGHNA and YSLEER. The CDR3 runs 16 residues. In nucleotides, the CDR3 is TGCGCCAGCAGCCAGGATCAGGGGGTGGGTCCCTATGGCTACACCTTC. Translated: CASSQDQGVGPYGYTF.

V usage is TRBV6-5 and J usage is TRBJ1-1; D is ambiguous. V lost 5 bases, J lost 3 bases, and 7 bases lay in between. The germline V gene has CDR1 MNHEY and CDR2 SVGAGI. The CDR3 length is 12 residues. The CDR3 coding sequence is TGTGCCAGCAGTGGAGAGTACACTGAAGCTTTCTTT. It encodes CASSGEYTEAFF.

This clone was observed a few times. J is TRBJ2-7 and V is TRBV5-5, with TRBD1 matching 9 bases. The CDR3 runs 16 residues. V was pared by 1 base and J by 7 bases, with 12 bases of the junction left unmatched. Germline CDR1 reads SGHKS; CDR2 reads YYEKEE (reference sequence). In DNA, the CDR3 is TGTGCCAGCAGCTTGATAGACGGGACAGGGACTCGGGAGCAGTACTTC. As protein: CASSLIDGTGTREQYF.

The chain couples TRBV5-8 to TRBJ1-1; TRBD1 agrees at 7 bases. This CDR3 is built from 14 residues. Per the germline V gene, CDR1 is SGHTS and CDR2 is YDEGEE. Germline trimming cut 5 bases from V and 0 bases from J; bases unmatched to any gene: 4. The CDR3 region is CASRLDRVNTEAFF. As DNA, the CDR3 is TGTGCCAGCAGACTCGACAGGGTGAACACTGAAGCTTTCTTT.

The rearrangement joins TRBV5-4 to TRBJ2-3; TRBD1 matches at 9 bases. Trimming cost V 4 bases and J 1 base; bases outside gene matches: 4. Per the germline V gene, CDR1 is SGHNT and CDR2 is YYREEE (reference sequence). The CDR3 covers 15 residues. The CDR3 region has the DNA TGTGCCAGCAGCCGATGGGACAGGGGCACAGATACGCAGTATTTT. Translating it yields CASSRWDRGTDTQYF.

The V call is TRBV10-1, the J call TRBJ2-7; weak D call: TRBD2 (5 bases). Germline assignment: CDR1 WNHNN and CDR2 SYGVQD (reference sequence). The CDR3 totals 13 residues. The V end was cut by 4 bases, the J end by 7 bases, with 14 bases between. CDR3 in amino acids: CASSVVDFGEQYF. CDR3 DNA sequence: TGCGCCAGCAGTGTTGTGGACTTCGGTGAGCAGTACTTC.

This clone was seen a handful of times. The chain couples TRBV4-2 to TRBJ1-1; D perhaps matches TRBD1 (5 bases). CDR3 length equals 13 residues. CDR1 is LGHNA, CDR2 YNFKEQ, per germline. Between the trimmed V and J ends, which lost 7 bases and 2 bases, there was a span of 11 bases. CDR3 in amino acids: CASTGGGNTEAFF. Written as DNA, the CDR3 is TGTGCCAGCACCGGCGGGGGAAACACTGAAGCTTTCTTT.

This clone has a single count. The junction does not match germline at one end; this may be a read error. J is TRBJ2-2 and V is TRBV5-1; the D gene is possibly TRBD1 (5 bases). This CDR3 comprises 16 residues. Germline loops: CDR1 SGHRS, CDR2 YFSETQ. CDR3 in DNA: TGCGCCAGCAAACAGGCTCCGTGGGCGAACACCGGAGAGCTGTTTTTT. It codes for CASKQAPWANTGELFF.

The rearrangement joins TRBV7-9 to TRBJ2-7; TRBD1 aligns across 11 bases. Germline values: CDR1 SEHNR, CDR2 FQNEAQ (reference sequence). CDR3 size: 15 residues. Trimming cost V 6 bases and J 2 bases; bases outside gene matches: 6. The CDR3 nucleotides read TGTGCCAGCAGTCTAGGGACAGGGGGTCCCTACGAGCAGTACTTC. Translated: CASSLGTGGPYEQYF.

This rearrangement joins TRBV7-9 to TRBJ1-4; no firm D call. CDR3 length: 16 residues. Trimming left V 5 bases short and J 7 bases short, with 20 bases between. The V gene's germline CDR1 is SEHNR and CDR2 FQNEAQ (reference sequence). CDR3 sequence reads: CASSLPLEREGEKLFF. The CDR3 nucleotides are TGTGCCAGCAGCCTACCGCTGGAGAGGGAGGGTGAAAAACTGTTTTTT.

This rearrangement joins TRBV28 to TRBJ1-1, with 8 positions matching TRBD1. The CDR3 sequence is 15 residues long. Germline values: CDR1 MDHEN, CDR2 SYDVKM. Trimming cost V 7 bases and J 1 base; bases outside gene matches: 8. The chain's CDR3 is CASIPWGTGNTEAFF. CDR3 coding DNA: TGTGCCAGCATCCCTTGGGGGACAGGGAACACTGAAGCTTTCTTT.

This sequence joins TRBV5-8 and TRBJ1-4; possible D gene TRBD1, 5 bases. Trimming took 4 bases from V and 7 from J, leaving 20 bases between them. CDR3 length: 16 amino acids. Germline-derived CDR1 and CDR2 are SGHTS and YDEGEE. CDR3 DNA sequence: TGTGCCAGCAGCCCATATTCCAGGGAATTCGGTGAAAAACTGTTTTTT. Translating it yields CASSPYSREFGEKLFF. Full variable domain (outside the CDR3, taken from reference TRBV5-8 and TRBJ1-4): EAGVTQSPTHLIKTRGQQATLRCSPISGHTSVYWYQQALGLGLQFLLWYDEGEERNRGNFPPRFSGRQFPNYSSELNVNALELEDSALYLCASSPYSREFGEKLFFGSGTQLSVL.

This clone was counted only a few times. This sequence joins TRBV27 and TRBJ1-1, with TRBD1 identical over 7 bases. The CDR3 runs 17 residues. V shed 5 bases and J 6 bases; nucleotides not matched to a gene: 18. In germline, CDR1 is MNHEY, CDR2 SMNVEV (reference sequence). CDR3 residues: CASSPPTGSTLGAEAFF. In DNA form, the CDR3 reads TGTGCCAGCAGTCCCCCGACAGGGTCTACACTCGGTGCTGAAGCTTTCTTT.

The gene calls are TRBV9 and TRBJ2-3; tentatively, D is TRBD1 (5 bases). With 4 bases removed from V and 7 bases from J, the gap between germline ends came to 10 bases. Germline lookup yields CDR1 SGDLS and CDR2 YYNGEE. This CDR3 has 12 residues. CDR3 sequence: CASSQGVNTQYF. The CDR3, as DNA: TGTGCCAGCAGCCAGGGTGTGAATACGCAGTATTTT.

The chain recombines TRBV19 with TRBJ1-1; 8 bases map to TRBD1. From germline, CDR1 is LNHDA and CDR2 SQIVND (reference sequence). V shed 4 bases, J shed 1 base, and the junction held 5 bases outside the gene matches. The CDR3 loop spans 15 amino acids. In nucleotides, the CDR3 is TGTGCCAGTAGTACACACGGGACAGGGAACACTGAAGCTTTCTTT. The encoded protein is CASSTHGTGNTEAFF.

The V call is TRBV10-2, the J call TRBJ1-1; maybe TRBD1 (6 bases). The CDR3 is 17 residues long. Per germline, CDR1 WSHSY and CDR2 SAAADI. Trimming shortened V by 3 bases and J by 0 bases, and 17 bases separated the two germline ends. CDR3 region: CASSDFGDTIMNTEAFF. CDR3 coding DNA: TGCGCCAGCAGTGATTTTGGGGACACTATCATGAACACTGAAGCTTTCTTT.

This chain links TRBV10-1 with TRBJ2-5; TRBD2 agrees at 8 bases. J lost 5 bases, V lost 5 bases, and 4 bases had no gene match. Germline CDR1 reads WNHNN; CDR2 reads SYGVQD (reference sequence). The CDR3 has 13 amino acids. The CDR3 DNA follows: TGCGCCAGCAGTCGGGAGGGCAGGGAGACCCAGTACTTC. It yields the protein CASSREGRETQYF.

The genes are TRBV7-2 and TRBJ2-7; 7 positions agree with TRBD1. CDR1 SGHTA and CDR2 FQGNSA come from the germline V gene. The CDR3 is made up of 15 amino acids. V was pared by 5 bases and J by 4 bases, with 11 bases of the junction left unmatched. The CDR3 sequence is CASSPWDRDIYEQYF. CDR3 nucleotide sequence: TGTGCCAGCAGCCCTTGGGACAGAGATATTTACGAGCAGTACTTC.

The V gene is TRBV19, the J gene TRBJ2-5; TRBD2 agrees at 10 bases. CDR1 is LNHDA, CDR2 SQIVND, per germline (reference sequence). The CDR3 covers 16 residues. J gave up 3 bases and V 3 bases, and 7 bases lay outside the gene matches. The CDR3 coding sequence is TGTGCCAGTAGTATTCTCCCTCTAGCGGGAGAAGAGACCCAGTACTTC. As protein: CASSILPLAGEETQYF.

This clone has a handful of counts. The chain links TRBV7-2 to TRBJ2-1; TRBD1 matches at 8 bases. V lost 4 bases, J lost 5 bases, and 4 bases stayed unmatched. The CDR3 length is 14 residues. CDR1 and CDR2 from the germline V gene are SGHTA and FQGNSA. DNA of the CDR3: TGTGCCAGCAGCTACATGGACAGGGACAATGAGCAGTTCTTC. Translated: CASSYMDRDNEQFF.